Listed below are T cell receptor beta chains from one sample, sequenced in a study of blood T cell repertoires in COVID-19. Sequenced by immunoSEQ multiplex PCR; TCRdb stores in-frame clones only, minus some. This sample has 47,000 or so clones; approximately 81% occur once, and the top ten carry 20% to 25%. Sequenced sample: peripheral blood. The receptors were sampled from a woman older than 75 with COVID-19, enrolled during active disease. The CDR3 runs from the conserved cysteine through the conserved F or W. Each record gives: V gene, D gene, clone size, J gene, CDR3 protein, CDR3 DNA. D genes are given only for firm matches. The size field is filled for only some rows; it gives once, few, many or a size class.

v_gene: TRBV6-2/TRBV6-3
d_gene: TRBD1
abundance: once
j_gene: TRBJ1-2
CDR3aa: CASSRTGGGYTF
CDR3nt: TGTGCCAGCAGTCGGACAGGGGGGGGCTACACCTTC

v_gene: TRBV6-5
d_gene: TRBD1
abundance: -
j_gene: TRBJ2-1
CDR3aa: CASRRTGLDNEQFF
CDR3nt: TGTGCCAGCAGACGGACAGGGTTAGACAATGAGCAGTTCTTC

v_gene: TRBV28
d_gene: -
abundance: -
j_gene: TRBJ1-5
CDR3aa: CASSSDIGGNQPQHF
CDR3nt: TGTGCCAGCAGTTCTGATATCGGAGGGAACCAGCCCCAGCATTTT

v_gene: TRBV5-1
d_gene: TRBD1
abundance: -
j_gene: TRBJ2-1
CDR3aa: CASSSQGANTEQFF
CDR3nt: TGCGCCAGCAGTTCTCAGGGGGCGAATACTGAGCAGTTCTTC

v_gene: TRBV29-1
d_gene: -
abundance: -
j_gene: TRBJ2-5
CDR3aa: CSQGEIFETQYF
CDR3nt: TGCAGCCAAGGGGAAATATTCGAGACCCAGTACTTC

v_gene: TRBV7-9
d_gene: -
abundance: -
j_gene: TRBJ2-7
CDR3aa: CASSAQQGREQYF
CDR3nt: TGTGCCAGCAGCGCTCAACAGGGACGCGAGCAGTACTTC

v_gene: TRBV19
d_gene: TRBD1
abundance: -
j_gene: TRBJ1-2
CDR3aa: CASSTSGGKGYGYTF
CDR3nt: TGTGCCAGTAGTACCTCAGGGGGCAAAGGCTATGGCTACACCTTC

v_gene: TRBV10-1
d_gene: -
abundance: -
j_gene: TRBJ2-1
CDR3aa: CASSDGSAGYNEQFF
CDR3nt: TGCGCCAGCAGTGACGGGTCGGCGGGTTACAATGAGCAGTTCTTC

v_gene: TRBV28
d_gene: TRBD2
abundance: -
j_gene: TRBJ2-3
CDR3aa: CASSPGTSGTDTQYF
CDR3nt: TGTGCCAGCAGCCCTGGGACTAGCGGCACAGATACGCAGTATTTT

v_gene: TRBV9
d_gene: TRBD2
abundance: -
j_gene: TRBJ2-7
CDR3aa: CASSLTGTSNYEQYF
CDR3nt: TGTGCCAGCAGCTTAACCGGGACTAGCAATTACGAGCAGTACTTC

v_gene: TRBV18
d_gene: -
abundance: -
j_gene: TRBJ1-2
CDR3aa: CASRAGGPNYGYTF
CDR3nt: TGTGCCAGCCGCGCGGGGGGCCCTAACTATGGCTACACCTTC

v_gene: TRBV29-1
d_gene: -
abundance: -
j_gene: TRBJ1-2
CDR3aa: CSVELLAKAGYGYTF
CDR3nt: TGCAGCGTTGAGCTATTGGCTAAAGCGGGGTATGGCTACACCTTC

v_gene: TRBV7-3
d_gene: -
abundance: -
j_gene: TRBJ1-1
CDR3aa: CASSLAGNTEAFF
CDR3nt: TGTGCCAGCAGCTTAGCCGGGAACACTGAAGCTTTCTTT

v_gene: TRBV5-6
d_gene: -
abundance: -
j_gene: TRBJ2-1
CDR3aa: CASTEEGEQFF
CDR3nt: TGTGCCAGCACCGAAGAGGGAGAGCAGTTCTTC

v_gene: TRBV24-1
d_gene: -
abundance: -
j_gene: TRBJ2-1
CDR3aa: CATSDSGGTVYNEQFF
CDR3nt: TGTGCCACCAGTGATTCGGGCGGGACTGTCTACAATGAGCAGTTCTTC

v_gene: TRBV2
d_gene: TRBD1
abundance: few
j_gene: TRBJ2-3
CDR3aa: CASSVRGTGQRDTQYF
CDR3nt: TGTGCCAGCAGTGTTCGTGGGACAGGACAAAGAGATACGCAGTATTTT

v_gene: TRBV6-7
d_gene: -
abundance: once
j_gene: TRBJ1-5
CDR3aa: CASILNQPQHF
CDR3nt: TGTGCCAGCATACTCAATCAGCCCCAGCATTTT

v_gene: TRBV5-1
d_gene: TRBD2
abundance: few
j_gene: TRBJ2-2
CDR3aa: CASSRGAVAGGGGELFF
CDR3nt: TGCGCCAGCAGCAGAGGGGCCGTAGCGGGAGGCGGCGGGGAGCTGTTTTTT

v_gene: TRBV19
d_gene: -
abundance: -
j_gene: TRBJ1-5
CDR3aa: CASSITSSRGNQPQHF
CDR3nt: TGTGCCAGTAGTATAACGTCCTCCAGGGGCAATCAGCCCCAGCATTTT

v_gene: TRBV28
d_gene: -
abundance: -
j_gene: TRBJ1-4
CDR3aa: CASSSPSFPGTNEKLFF
CDR3nt: TGTGCCAGCAGTTCACCATCCTTCCCCGGGACTAATGAAAAATTGTTTTTT

v_gene: TRBV12-3/TRBV12-4
d_gene: -
abundance: -
j_gene: TRBJ1-5
CDR3aa: CASSFQVGPQHF
CDR3nt: TGTGCCAGCAGTTTTCAGGTCGGGCCCCAGCATTTT

v_gene: TRBV7-2
d_gene: -
abundance: -
j_gene: TRBJ2-1
CDR3aa: CASSLGGAGNNEQFF
CDR3nt: TGTGCCAGCAGCTTAGGAGGGGCGGGAAACAATGAGCAGTTCTTC

v_gene: TRBV14
d_gene: TRBD2
abundance: -
j_gene: TRBJ2-1
CDR3aa: CASSLRLAGSNEQFF
CDR3nt: TGTGCCAGCAGCCTCCGACTAGCGGGATCCAATGAGCAGTTCTTC

v_gene: TRBV11-2
d_gene: -
abundance: -
j_gene: TRBJ1-4
CDR3aa: CASSLQGPSEKLFF
CDR3nt: TGTGCCAGCAGCTTGCAGGGGCCTAGTGAAAAACTGTTTTTT